Listed below are T cell receptor beta chains from one sample, sequenced in a study of cytotoxic CD8 clonotypes in ibrutinib-treated CLL. This table comes from immunoSEQ multiplex PCR, and its TCRdb copy is limited to in-frame clones, with some not included. The table shows nearly 300,000 clones, with roughly 76% occurring only once. Sequenced here: PBMCs, sampled at disease progression, from a patient treated with ibrutinib. These receptors all stem from a human donor with chronic lymphocytic leukemia. Each CDR3 is given with its conserved first and last residue. Fields, in order: J gene, V gene, D gene, clone size, CDR3 DNA, CDR3 protein. A D gene is named only where the DNA matches it firmly. Clone size is given for some rows only: seen once, a few or many times, or a class if the clone is expanded.

>TRBJ1-4|TRBV29-1|TRBD1|few
TGCAGCGTTGAAGGGACAGGGTTTGGAAAACTGTTTTTT
CSVEGTGFGKLFF
>TRBJ2-7|TRBV4-1|TRBD2|few
TGCGCCAGCAGCCAAGGGACTAGCGGGGGATTTGAGCAGTACTTC
CASSQGTSGGFEQYF
>TRBJ2-1|TRBV9|TRBD2|few
TGTGCCAGCAGCGCAACGACTAGCGGGCGTAATTTTTACAATGAGCAGTTCTTC
CASSATTSGRNFYNEQFF
>TRBJ2-1|TRBV5-1|.|.
TGCGCCAGCAGCGGCCGGGGGCGGGAGTTCTTC
CASSGRGREFF
>TRBJ2-7|TRBV4-1|TRBD2|.
TGCGCCAGCAGCCAAGGGGGAGGACTAGCGGGAGCCTACGAGCAGTACTTC
CASSQGGGLAGAYEQYF
>TRBJ2-5|TRBV7-7|.|.
TGTGCCAGCAGCTTAGGGGGCCGGACACAAGAGACCCAGTACTTC
CASSLGGRTQETQYF
>TRBJ2-7|TRBV27|TRBD2|.
TGTGCCAGCAGTTATAGCGGGCCGGTCTCCTACGAGCAGTACTTC
CASSYSGPVSYEQYF
>TRBJ2-1|TRBV7-9|.|.
TGTGCCAGCAGCTTGAGTTACAATGAGCAGTTCTTC
CASSLSYNEQFF
>TRBJ2-7|TRBV7-9|TRBD1|once
TGTGCCAGCAGCTTCGAACAGGGGTACGAGCAGTACTTC
CASSFEQGYEQYF
>TRBJ2-3|TRBV9|TRBD2|.
TGTGCCAGCAGCGTAGTGGGCCGGGGAGGGACAGATACGCAGTATTTT
CASSVVGRGGTDTQYF
>TRBJ2-3|TRBV7-9|TRBD2|.
TGTGCCAGCAGCTTCTTCCTAGCGGGGAGCACAGATACGCAGTATTTT
CASSFFLAGSTDTQYF
>TRBJ2-7|TRBV7-8|TRBD2|.
TGTGCCAGCAGCTCCCCGCGGGGGGAGCAGTACTTC
CASSSPRGEQYF
>TRBJ2-7|TRBV10-2|TRBD1|.
TGCGCCAGCATGAGGACAGGGGGCTCCTACGAGCAGTACTTC
CASMRTGGSYEQYF
>TRBJ2-7|TRBV7-9|TRBD1|once
TGTGCCAGCAGCTCCTTCGGGACAGCCTCCTACGAGCAGTACTTC
CASSSFGTASYEQYF
>TRBJ2-1|TRBV11-1|.|.
TGTGCCAGCAGCCAGCCCCCAGGGAATGAGCAGTTCTTC
CASSQPPGNEQFF
>TRBJ1-4|TRBV5-1|.|.
TGCGCCAGCAGCTCCAACGTGGGGGAGGAAAAACTGTTTTTT
CASSSNVGEEKLFF
>TRBJ2-7|TRBV18|TRBD1|.
TGTGCCAGCTCACCCGGGACAGTTGGCGAGCAGTACTTC
CASSPGTVGEQYF
>TRBJ2-3|TRBV14|.|.
TGTGCCAGCAGCCAAGAGGTCAGAGTCGCGCAGTATTTT
CASSQEVRVAQYF
>TRBJ1-4|TRBV4-1|.|.
TGCGCCAGCGAAGGGGAAAAACTGTTTTTT
CASEGEKLFF
>TRBJ2-4|TRBV19|.|.
TGTGCCAGTAGTATTTTAACGCCGGGGGAGCAGGTTACAAGAGGACCTGGGGCCAAAAACATTCAGTACTTC
CASSILTPGEQVTRGPGAKNIQYF
>TRBJ2-3|TRBV27|TRBD2|.
TGTGCCAGCAGCCGCCGACTAGCGGGAGGCCCAGATACGCAGTATTTT
CASSRRLAGGPDTQYF
>TRBJ2-7|TRBV29-1|.|.
TGCAGCGTTGAAGCTCCCGCCGGGGGGCCCTACGAGCAGTACTTC
CSVEAPAGGPYEQYF
>TRBJ2-1|TRBV7-2|.|.
TGTGCCAGCAGCACCTCTGACAATGAGCAGTTCTTC
CASSTSDNEQFF
>TRBJ1-2|TRBV5-1|.|.
TGCGCCAGCAGCTTTTCAGACGGACGTTATGGCTACACCTTC
CASSFSDGRYGYTF
>TRBJ2-7|TRBV9|.|.
TGTGCCAGCAGCGTGGCAAGAAGTTCCCCCCTTAACGAGCAGTACTTC
CASSVARSSPLNEQYF
>TRBJ1-2|TRBV7-9|TRBD1|few
TGTGCCAGCAGCCGTCCCGGGACAGGACTTCGCTATGGCTACACCTTC
CASSRPGTGLRYGYTF
>TRBJ2-7|TRBV6-5|TRBD1|once
TGTGCCAGCAGCAAAATCGGGACAGCGCCTTACGAGCAGTACTTC
CASSKIGTAPYEQYF
>TRBJ1-5|TRBV13|.|.
TGTGCCAGCAGCTTAGCGGTCAGCCATAACGGGAACAATCAGCCCCAGCATTTT
CASSLAVSHNGNNQPQHF
>TRBJ2-5|TRBV5-1|.|.
TGCGCCAGCAGCTTTATAGGGACGGGCCAAGAGACCCAGTACTTC
CASSFIGTGQETQYF
>TRBJ2-7|TRBV13|.|.
TGTGCCAGCGGGGAACAGGGATCCTACGAGCAGTACTTC
CASGEQGSYEQYF
>TRBJ1-5|TRBV2|TRBD1|.
TGTGCCAGCAGTGAAGGCCGCTTACAGGGGAATCAGCCCCAGCATTTT
CASSEGRLQGNQPQHF
>TRBJ1-1|TRBV6-4|.|few
TGTGCCAGCAGTCTGGACAGAGGCACTGAAGCTTTCTTT
CASSLDRGTEAFF
>TRBJ1-1|TRBV18|.|.
TGTGCCAGCTCGCTTCAACGGGGTAGAGTCACTGAAGCTTTCTTT
CASSLQRGRVTEAFF
>TRBJ2-4|TRBV29-1|.|few
TGCAGCGTCTGTCCGGGGACATGGGGAAACATTCAGTACTTC
CSVCPGTWGNIQYF
>TRBJ2-5|TRBV4-1|TRBD1|.
TGCGCCAGCAGCAAAGGGTACGGGACAGGGGGAGAGACCCAGTACTTC
CASSKGYGTGGETQYF
>TRBJ1-2|TRBV5-4|.|.
TGTGCCAGCAGCTTGGACAGGACTGGCTACACCTTC
CASSLDRTGYTF
>TRBJ2-7|TRBV19|.|.
TGTGCCAGTGCTACGGCGGGTGGGGCGGCTTACGAGCAGTACTTC
CASATAGGAAYEQYF
>TRBJ2-3|TRBV7-9|TRBD2|few
TGTGCCAGCAGCTTTAGCGGGGCTAGCACAGATACGCAGTATTTT
CASSFSGASTDTQYF
>TRBJ2-3|TRBV13|TRBD2|once
TGTGCCAGCAGCTTAGGACTAGCGGGAGGGCCGAGTGGCACAGATACGCAGTATTTT
CASSLGLAGGPSGTDTQYF
>TRBJ1-2|TRBV6-6|TRBD1|.
TGTGCCAGCAGACCGGACAGGGGAAACTATGGCTACACCTTC
CASRPDRGNYGYTF
>TRBJ2-3|TRBV5-1|.|.
TGCGCCAGCAGCTTGATTTCCGGGGCGAGGAGCGATACGCAGTATTTT
CASSLISGARSDTQYF
>TRBJ2-7|TRBV2|.|.
TGTGCCAGCAGTGTCGGCAGGTCAAATTACGAGCAGTACTTC
CASSVGRSNYEQYF
>TRBJ2-5|TRBV5-1|.|.
TGCGCCAGCAGTATTCCGGGTTTGGGGGCCCAGTACTTC
CASSIPGLGAQYF
>TRBJ1-1|TRBV18|.|.
TGTGCCAGCTCACCACTTTACAGGGATAAGGGCACTGAAGCTTTCTTT
CASSPLYRDKGTEAFF
>TRBJ1-1|TRBV10-2|.|.
TGCGCCAGCCTGGGAAGCACTGAAGCTTTCTTT
CASLGSTEAFF
>TRBJ1-2|TRBV10-1|.|few
TGCGCCAGCAGTCCAAGTTCCCACTCAGGGGGCTACACCTTC
CASSPSSHSGGYTF
>TRBJ1-5|TRBV19|.|.
TGTGCCAGTAGCCGAACGGATAGCAATCAGCCCCAGCATTTT
CASSRTDSNQPQHF
>TRBJ2-7|TRBV15|TRBD2|.
TGTGCCACCAGCAGAAGCCGACTAGCGGAGAGTTGGGGCGAGCAGTACTTC
CATSRSRLAESWGEQYF
>TRBJ1-1|TRBV5-1|.|.
TGCGCCAGCAGCTTGGGCACTGAAGCTTTCTTT
CASSLGTEAFF
>TRBJ2-2|TRBV19|.|few
TGTGCCAGTAGTACCTTGTTTGGCCTGTTGGACGGGGAGCTGTTTTTT
CASSTLFGLLDGELFF
>TRBJ2-7|TRBV5-1|.|.
TGCGCCAGCAGCTTGGTTGCTAGTCAGGGCGAGCAGTACTTC
CASSLVASQGEQYF
>TRBJ2-7|TRBV10-3|.|few
TGTGCCATCAGCAGGGGGGACGAGCAGTACTTC
CAISRGDEQYF
>TRBJ2-2|TRBV7-9|TRBD1|.
TGTGCCAGCAGCTTAAATACGGCCACCAGGGGGTATTTGACCGGGGAGCTGTTTTTT
CASSLNTATRGYLTGELFF
>TRBJ2-1|TRBV11-2|.|.
TGTGCCAGCAGCTTAGCGGGAGAGTCCTACAATGAGCAGTTCTTC
CASSLAGESYNEQFF
>TRBJ2-7|TRBV7-2|TRBD1|.
TGTGCCAGCAGCTTGGAGGGACAGGGGGTAATCTACGAGCAGTACTTC
CASSLEGQGVIYEQYF
>TRBJ1-5|TRBV10-1|.|.
TGCGCCAGCAGTGGGACAGACCGAGTCCAGCATTTT
CASSGTDRVQHF